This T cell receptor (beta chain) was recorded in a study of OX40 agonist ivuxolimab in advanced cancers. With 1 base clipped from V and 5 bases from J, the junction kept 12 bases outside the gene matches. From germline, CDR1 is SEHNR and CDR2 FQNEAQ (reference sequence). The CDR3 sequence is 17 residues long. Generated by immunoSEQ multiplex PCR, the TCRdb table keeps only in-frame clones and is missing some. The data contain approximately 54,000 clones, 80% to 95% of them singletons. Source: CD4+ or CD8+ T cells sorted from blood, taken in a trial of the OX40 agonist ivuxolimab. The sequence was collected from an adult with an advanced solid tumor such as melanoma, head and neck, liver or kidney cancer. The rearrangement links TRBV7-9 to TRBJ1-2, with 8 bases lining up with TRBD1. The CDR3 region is CASSLVSMGQDSYGYTF. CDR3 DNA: TGTGCCAGCAGCTTAGTTAGCATGGGACAGGACTCTTATGGCTACACCTTC.